This T cell receptor (beta chain) was captured by sequencing in a study of cytomegalovirus exposure and HLA in healthy donors. V lost 4 bases and J lost 6, with 16 bases in between. Germline-derived CDR1 and CDR2 are LNHDA and SQIVND (reference sequence). The CDR3 is 15 amino acids. Both 60 Vbeta primers and 13 Jbeta primers went into the PCR. TCRdb's table, derived via immunoSEQ multiplex PCR, lists solely in-frame clones and lacks some. The table lists 85,000 to 100,000 clones, over 60% of them singletons. V usage is TRBV19 and J usage is TRBJ2-1; D possibly corresponds to TRBD2 (6 bases). The receptor was derived from a human donor in good health. Sequencing was carried out using PBMCs. This CDR3 reads CASSRAGRSGNEQFF. The CDR3 DNA sequence: TGTGCCAGTAGTAGGGCGGGGAGATCGGGCAATGAGCAGTTCTTC.